The clone carrying this T cell receptor beta chain has more than one count but fewer than ten. No antigen is known for it. Healthy Caucasians, and only they, were the donors. This sample is part of a study of identical twins. Study results and limitations: A lower insertion count was a feature of abundant cord blood beta clonotypes, with no such feature in memory repertoires.

Template switching added a universal primer site, and cDNA bore unique molecular identifiers. Each CDR3 protein is one row after TCRdb ran MiXCR on the 5' RACE reads. This table holds 500,000 to 650,000 distinct CDR3 sequences, just over 7% found once. The CDR3 totals 15 residues. The V gene end was trimmed by 0 bases and the J gene end by 4 bases; junction bases not matched to a gene: 4. The germline CDR1 and CDR2 sequences are SGHDT and YYEEEE. Another study also made use of these data, one on yellow fever vaccine responses in identical twins.

The chain has TRBV5-6 and TRBJ2-5; 9 nucleotides align to TRBD2. Sequenced: PBMCs. The sequence derives from a woman aged 18-35 years in good health. CDR3 amino acids: CASSLVLAGTETQYF. The DNA of the CDR3 is TGTGCCAGCAGCTTGGTGCTAGCGGGGACAGAGACCCAGTACTTC.